This entry lists 15 T cell receptor beta chains sequenced from one sample in a study of sequential checkpoint blockade in melanoma. Assay used: immunoSEQ multiplex PCR; TCRdb lists only in-frame clones, some missing. The sample has approximately 18,000 clones, over 70% seen once. The treatment denotes: randomized to nivolumab then ipilimumab (arm A) or the reverse (arm B). Here the sequenced sample was CD8+ T cells sorted from blood (inferred from file names), taken from a patient given nivolumab and ipilimumab in sequence. The receptors shown here come from a human donor with melanoma.

V is TRBV6-6 and J is TRBJ1-5; D remains ambiguous. Trimming pared 5 bases from V and 6 bases from J, leaving 11 bases between. This CDR3 region has 13 residues. Per germline, CDR1 MNHNY and CDR2 SVGAGI (reference sequence). The CDR3 region is CASSRTLSQPQHF. CDR3 coding DNA: TGTGCCAGCAGTCGGACTTTGAGTCAGCCCCAGCATTTT.

The V and J genes are TRBV4-3 and TRBJ2-7, with a tentative D call TRBD1 (6 bases). This CDR3 is built from 14 residues. Germline CDR1 LGHNA, CDR2 YSLEER. Trimming took off 1 base at V and 3 bases at J, with 10 bases between the two ends. In DNA, the CDR3 is TGCGCCAGCAGCCAAGCTTGGACAGACTACGAGCAGTACTTC. Translation gives CASSQAWTDYEQYF.

This clone showed up just a few times. CDR3: CASSPHPGYEQYF. CDR3 DNA sequence: TGTGCCAGCAGCCCCCATCCAGGCTACGAGCAGTACTTC. The rearrangement joins TRBV7-2 to TRBJ2-7; D gene ambiguous. The CDR3 covers 13 residues. Germline CDR1 SGHTA, CDR2 FQGNSA. V was shortened by 5 bases and J by 3 bases, with 11 bases between the two germline ends.

The gene calls are TRBV4-2 and TRBJ1-2; D is ambiguous. CDR1 is LGHNA and CDR2 is YNFKEQ in the germline V gene. This CDR3 has 15 amino acids. Trimming removed 5 bases at V and 4 bases at J, with 17 bases between. The CDR3 DNA follows: TGTGCCAGCAGCTTGGCCACGGAGGGTGGCTATGGCTACACCTTC. Amino acid sequence: CASSLATEGGYGYTF.

The chain couples TRBV7-8 to TRBJ1-3; D is unresolved. This CDR3 has 12 amino acids. With 3 bases removed from V and 4 bases from J, the gap between germline ends came to 4 bases. CDR1 is SGHVS, CDR2 FQNEAQ, per germline. The CDR3 sequence: CASSFQGNTIYF. The CDR3 coding sequence is TGTGCCAGCAGCTTTCAAGGAAACACCATATATTTT.

This clone has only one observation. This rearrangement joins TRBV7-9 to TRBJ1-3; D not resolved. This CDR3 comprises 15 residues. Trimming stripped 4 bases from V and 4 bases from J, with 14 bases between. The V gene's germline CDR1 is SEHNR and CDR2 FQNEAQ (reference sequence). CDR3 coding DNA: TGTGCCAGCAGCTCCCCGCGTTCGATAGGAAACACCATATATTTT. It specifies CASSSPRSIGNTIYF.

V and J are TRBV7-9 and TRBJ2-7; TRBD1 is a possible D gene (6 bases). V was cut by 4 bases and J by 7 bases, with 20 bases left in between. This CDR3 region has 15 residues. The V gene's germline CDR1 is SEHNR and CDR2 FQNEAQ (reference sequence). The CDR3 region has the DNA TGTGCCAGCAGCTCGAGTCAGGGGATGGTCGGAGAGCAGTACTTC. Its translation is CASSSSQGMVGEQYF.

This clone is classed as medium-sized (0.01 to 0.1%). The rearrangement joins TRBV7-8 to TRBJ1-5, with no clear D. V was pared by 2 bases and J by 5 bases, with 4 bases between. Germline V gives CDR1 SGHVS, CDR2 FQNEAQ. The CDR3 is made up of 12 amino acids. CDR3 DNA sequence: TGTGCCAGCAGCTTAACTGATCAGCCCCAGCATTTT. The encoded protein is CASSLTDQPQHF.

This chain uses TRBV5-6 with TRBJ1-1; D gene unclear. Trimming took off 6 bases at V and 0 bases at J, with 9 bases between the two ends. The germline gives CDR1 SGHDT, CDR2 YYEEEE. The CDR3 consists of 13 residues. As DNA, the CDR3 is TGTGCCAGCACGCAACAGTTGAACACTGAAGCTTTCTTT. As protein: CASTQQLNTEAFF.

A few counts support this clone. The chain carries TRBV4-3 and TRBJ2-5; possibly TRBD2 for D (6 bases). The J call is doubtful: the DNA matches TRBJ2-7 better. The CDR3 contains 14 residues. Germline loops: CDR1 LGHNA, CDR2 YSLEER. The CDR3 DNA follows: TGCGCCAGCAGCGAGGAGGGACTGACGGACGAGCAGTACTTC. It is translated as CASSEEGLTDEQYF.

The chain carries TRBV6-5 and TRBJ1-3; D not resolved. Trimming took 0 bases from V and 0 from J, leaving 9 bases between them. The CDR3 spans 16 residues. Germline values: CDR1 MNHEY, CDR2 SVGAGI. The CDR3 bases are TGTGCCAGCAGTTACTCGTTCGGTCTCTCTGGAAACACCATATATTTT. Translating it yields CASSYSFGLSGNTIYF.

The CDR3 is CASSDRDGNQPQHF. For the CDR3, the DNA is TGTGCCAGCAGCGACAGGGATGGCAATCAGCCCCAGCATTTT. The chain links TRBV4-2 to TRBJ1-5; 7 bases agree with TRBD1. CDR1 is LGHNA, CDR2 YNFKEQ, per germline. The J segment lost 2 bases and the V segment lost 5 bases, leaving 3 bases of the junction unmatched. The CDR3 extends over 14 amino acids.

The chain has TRBV4-1 and TRBJ1-6, with D hard to call. The V gene lost 1 base and the J gene lost 6 bases, with 13 bases spanning the gap. Germline values: CDR1 MGHRA, CDR2 YSYEKL. The CDR3 covers 16 residues. The CDR3 spells CASSQVMGLPNSPLHF. As DNA, the CDR3 is TGCGCCAGCAGCCAAGTCATGGGCTTACCTAATTCACCCCTCCACTTT.

The chain is built from TRBV6-5 and TRBJ1-2; D possibly corresponds to TRBD1 (6 bases). The CDR3 covers 15 residues. Trimming shortened V by 0 bases and J by 4 bases, and 12 bases separated the two germline ends. Germline V gene lookup returns CDR1 MNHEY and CDR2 SVGAGI. The CDR3 here is CASSYSLGQTYGYTF. The CDR3 DNA reads as TGTGCCAGCAGTTACTCTCTCGGACAGACCTATGGCTACACCTTC.

CDR3 nucleotides: TGCGCCAGCAGTAGTCCGGAGGGGGCCCTCGAGCAGTACTTC. Its protein is CASSSPEGALEQYF. The chain couples TRBV10-2 to TRBJ2-7; a possible D gene is TRBD1 (7 bases). The V gene lost 5 bases and the J gene lost 6 bases, with 17 bases spanning the gap. Germline V gene lookup returns CDR1 WSHSY and CDR2 SAAADI. The CDR3 consists of 14 residues.